The 10 T cell receptor beta chains reported below all come from one sample, sequenced in a study of T-cell reconstitution after alpha-beta-depleted transplantation in children. During its preparation, the TCRbeta library received unique molecular identifiers. A single record per CDR3 protein comes from TCRdb applying MiXCR to the PCR reads. The sample records 100,000 or so distinct CDR3 sequences, 10% to 15% being singletons. Sequencing was performed on PBMCs from the stem cell graft donor, taken from the stem cell graft. The receptors come from a human donor who donated a stem cell graft to a child with inherited bone marrow failure.

This clonotype was detected ten times or more. This chain connects TRBV12-3 or TRBV12-4 to TRBJ2-6; D tentatively fits TRBD1 or TRBD2 (8 bases each). This CDR3 is built from 20 residues. V was clipped by 5 bases and J by 0 bases, with 23 bases between them. CDR3 sequence reads: CASSTRGGSRGPSGANVLTF. The CDR3 DNA sequence: TGTGCCAGCAGTACCCGGGGGGGGTCCAGGGGGCCCTCTGGGGCCAACGTCCTGACTTTC.

This clonotype was observed at least ten times. V and J are TRBV19 and TRBJ2-7; D is unresolved. The CDR3 has 14 amino acids. Germline V gene data show CDR1 as LNHDA and CDR2 as SQIVND (reference sequence). V lost 1 base and J 7 bases, leaving 14 bases between the germline ends. CDR3: CASSIAGSVWEQYF. CDR3 bases: TGTGCCAGTAGTATAGCCGGCAGCGTTTGGGAGCAGTACTTC.

For the CDR3, the DNA is TGTGCCAGCAGTTTATCAGACAGGTGGCGGGAGCAGTTCTTC. Amino acid sequence: CASSLSDRWREQFF. The chain is built from TRBV28 and TRBJ2-1, with D tentatively TRBD1 (6 bases). V dropped 1 base and J dropped 10 bases, with 14 bases sitting between them. The CDR3 is 14 amino acids. CDR1 is MDHEN, CDR2 SYDVKM, per germline.

This clonotype was detected many times. The CDR3 DNA reads as TGTGCCAGCAGCCGGGGACAGGGAACGAACACCGGGGAGCTGTTTTTT. Its translation: CASSRGQGTNTGELFF. This rearrangement joins TRBV9 to TRBJ2-2; 9 nucleotides align to TRBD1. CDR3 length: 16 amino acids. Germline CDR1 is SGDLS and CDR2 is YYNGEE. Trimming at V came to 4 bases and at J to 0 bases, leaving 4 bases not matched to a gene. The variable domain in full, completed from reference TRBV9 and TRBJ2-2, reads DSGVTQTPKHLITATGQRVTLRCSPRSGDLSVYWYQQSLDQGLQFLIQYYNGEERAKGNILERFSAQQFPDLHSELNLSSLELGDSALYFCASSRGQGTNTGELFFGEGSRLTVL.

In its sample, this clonotype is medium-sized (0.01 to 0.1%). The chain employs TRBV20-1 and TRBJ2-5; TRBD1 matches at 8 bases. Trimming at V came to 3 bases and at J to 2 bases, leaving 8 bases not matched to a gene. CDR1 is DFQATT and CDR2 is SNEGSKA in the germline V gene (reference sequence). The CDR3 has 15 residues. The CDR3, as DNA: TGCAGTGCTAGTTCCGGGACAGGCAATCAAGAGACCCAGTACTTC. Protein: CSASSGTGNQETQYF.

Notes on this clonotype: A clone one base away is much larger, so this may be a read error. This chain links TRBV7-2 with TRBJ2-7; TRBD1 is a possible D gene (6 bases). The germline V gene has CDR1 SGHTA and CDR2 FQGNSA. CDR3 length: 15 amino acids. The CDR3 spells CASSIYGTNSYDQYF. Written as DNA, the CDR3 is TGTGCCAGCAGCATCTATGGGACAAACTCCTACGACCAGTACTTC.

Remarks on this clonotype: An end of the junction does not agree with germline; a read error may underlie this. The chain joins TRBV12-3 or TRBV12-4 to TRBJ2-1; 13 nucleotides match TRBD2. The CDR3 length is 19 residues. CDR3 DNA sequence: TGTACCAGCAGCCTACGGGGGACTAGCGGGGTCCTCTCAATGCATGAGCAGTTCTTC. Its protein is CTSSLRGTSGVLSMHEQFF.

The V call is TRBV19, the J call TRBJ2-2, with 11 positions matching TRBD1. This CDR3 region has 15 residues. V was pared by 7 bases and J by 4 bases, with 5 bases of the junction left unmatched. Germline V lookup: CDR1 LNHDA, CDR2 SQIVND (reference sequence). The CDR3 region is CASTTGTGGTGELFF. The CDR3 DNA reads as TGTGCCAGTACCACTGGGACAGGGGGCACCGGGGAGCTGTTTTTT.

This clonotype was recorded at least ten times. V and J are TRBV7-8 and TRBJ2-3, with no clear D. The CDR3 has 15 residues. V was trimmed by 1 base and J by 1 base, leaving 9 bases between them. CDR1 is SGHVS, CDR2 FQNEAQ, per germline. The CDR3 loop reads CASSLDGSGTDTQYF. CDR3 nucleotide sequence: TGTGCCAGCAGCTTAGACGGGTCGGGCACAGATACGCAGTATTTT.

The chain recombines TRBV19 with TRBJ2-7; D call uncertain. The CDR3 consists of 13 residues. The V and J ends lost 3 bases and 5 bases respectively, with 11 bases between them. Germline assignment: CDR1 LNHDA and CDR2 SQIVND (reference sequence). This chain's CDR3 is CASSIRVEHEQYF. CDR3 bases: TGTGCCAGTAGTATTCGGGTGGAACACGAGCAGTACTTC.